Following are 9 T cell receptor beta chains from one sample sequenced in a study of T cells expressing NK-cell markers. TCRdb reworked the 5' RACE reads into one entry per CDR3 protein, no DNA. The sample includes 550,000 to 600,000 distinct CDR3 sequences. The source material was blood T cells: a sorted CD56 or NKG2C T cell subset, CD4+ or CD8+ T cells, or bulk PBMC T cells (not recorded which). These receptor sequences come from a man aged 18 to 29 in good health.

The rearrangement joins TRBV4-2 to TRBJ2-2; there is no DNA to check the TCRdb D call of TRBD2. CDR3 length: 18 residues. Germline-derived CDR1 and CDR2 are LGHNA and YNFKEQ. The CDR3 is CASSPQATSGSGTGELFF.

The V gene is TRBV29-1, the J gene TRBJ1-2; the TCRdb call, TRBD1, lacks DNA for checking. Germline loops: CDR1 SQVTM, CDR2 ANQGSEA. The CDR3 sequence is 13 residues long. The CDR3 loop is CSALLGQTYGYTF.

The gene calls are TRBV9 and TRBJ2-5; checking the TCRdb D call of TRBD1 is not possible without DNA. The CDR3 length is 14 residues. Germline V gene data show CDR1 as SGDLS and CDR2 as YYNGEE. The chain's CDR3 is CASSATGKQETQYF.

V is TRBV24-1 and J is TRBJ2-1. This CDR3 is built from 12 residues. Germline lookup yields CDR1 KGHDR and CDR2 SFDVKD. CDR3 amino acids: CATSDSPVPQFF.

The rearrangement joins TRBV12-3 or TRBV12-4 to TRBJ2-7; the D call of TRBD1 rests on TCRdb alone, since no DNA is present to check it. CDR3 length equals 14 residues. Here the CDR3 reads CASSLTGFSYEQYF.

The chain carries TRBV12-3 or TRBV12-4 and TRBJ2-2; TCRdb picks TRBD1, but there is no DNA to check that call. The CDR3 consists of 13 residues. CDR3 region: CASGQGNTGELFF.

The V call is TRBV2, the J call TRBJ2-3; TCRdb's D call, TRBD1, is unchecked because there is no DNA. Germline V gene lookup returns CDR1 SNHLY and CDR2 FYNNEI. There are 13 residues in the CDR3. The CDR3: CASSGRSQDTQYF. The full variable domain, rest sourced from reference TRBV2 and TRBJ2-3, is EPEVTQTPSHQVTQMGQEVILRCVPISNHLYFYWYRQILGQKVEFLVSFYNNEISEKSEIFDDQFSVERPDGSNFTLKIRSTKLEDSAMYFCASSGRSQDTQYFGPGTRLTVL.

The CDR3 here is CASSQGLRDSDTQYF. The J gene is TRBJ2-3, the V gene TRBV4-3; there is no DNA to check the TCRdb D call of TRBD2. The CDR3 totals 15 residues. The germline V gene encodes CDR1 LGHNA and CDR2 YSLEER.

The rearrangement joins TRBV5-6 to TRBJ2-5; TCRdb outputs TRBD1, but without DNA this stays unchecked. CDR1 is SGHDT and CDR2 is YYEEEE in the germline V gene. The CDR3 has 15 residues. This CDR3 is CASRAGTGVEETQYF.